The entry below describes one T cell receptor beta chain. Germline V gene data show CDR1 as SGHTA and CDR2 as FQGTGA. Trimming removed 2 bases from V and 5 bases from J, with 25 bases in between. The CDR3 is made up of 19 amino acids. Amplification used 60 Vbeta primers and 13 Jbeta primers. The table came from immunoSEQ multiplex PCR; TCRdb's copy has only in-frame clones and leaves some out. The sample holds 150,000 to 200,000 clones; 65% to 85% are singletons and the top ten take approximately 2.9%. The data originate from a study of cytomegalovirus exposure and HLA in healthy donors. The rearrangement uses TRBV7-3 and TRBJ2-1; D possibly corresponds to TRBD2 (6 bases). Sequencing input: PBMCs. This TCR was recovered from a female donor in good health and CMV-seronegative. CDR3 nucleotide sequence: TGTGCCAGCAGCTTATGGGGTTGGCGTAGCGGCAACTTGAACAATGAGCAGTTCTTC. Translation: CASSLWGWRSGNLNNEQFF.